These 4 T cell receptor beta chains were all obtained from the same sample, sequenced in a study of human T cells and chemical hapten exposure. Time point reported: patch test 2, 6 weeks after DPC sensitization. Treatment in this sample: therapeutic diphenylcyclopropenone sensitization with weekly scalp DPC. TCRdb analysed the RACE reads with MiXCR anew, one entry per CDR3 protein. The sample contains roughly 150,000 distinct CDR3 sequences, around 11% of which appear only once. The starting material was whole blood, obtained in connection with sensitization to the hapten diphenylcyclopropenone (DPC). The origin of the receptors is a woman in her fifties or sixties with alopecia areata. Some clones in this sample may be carry-over from other donors' samples.

The chain recombines TRBV7-2 with TRBJ1-5; D might be TRBD1 (6 bases). Trimming left V 1 base short and J 11 bases short, with 15 bases between. Germline V lookup: CDR1 SGHTA, CDR2 FQGNSA. The CDR3 length is 14 residues. CDR3 DNA: TGTGCCAGCAGCTTAGATACAGGGAAAAGGGCCCAGCATTTT. It is translated as CASSLDTGKRAQHF.

This clonotype was counted at least ten times. V gene TRBV5-4 combines with J gene TRBJ2-1, with TRBD2 matching 9 bases. This CDR3 contains 15 residues. CDR1 and CDR2 (germline): SGHNT, YYREEE (reference sequence). The V and J ends lost 0 bases and 6 bases, in that order; junction bases with no gene match: 4. CDR3 region: CASSLGAGGLNEQFF. DNA for the CDR3: TGTGCCAGCAGCTTGGGAGCGGGAGGCCTCAATGAGCAGTTCTTC.

This clonotype was detected many times. The chain has TRBV20-1 and TRBJ2-7; D is undetermined. From germline, CDR1 is DFQATT and CDR2 SNEGSKA (reference sequence). This CDR3 comprises 11 residues. V gave up 4 bases and J gave up 6 bases, with 10 bases separating them. CDR3 in DNA: TGCAGTGCTACCCTTGTAGGCGAGCAGTACTTC. Translated, it gives CSATLVGEQYF.

This clonotype has a handful of counts. The chain links TRBV5-6 to TRBJ2-7, with TRBD2 as a possible D gene (5 bases). V was cut by 2 bases and J by 5 bases, with 14 bases left in between. The CDR3 spans 14 residues. Germline CDR1 is SGHDT and CDR2 is YYEEEE. CDR3 amino acids: CASSLSGLLHEQYF. The CDR3 nucleotides are TGTGCCAGCAGCTTATCAGGACTCCTGCACGAGCAGTACTTC. Full variable domain (outside the CDR3, taken from reference TRBV5-6 and TRBJ2-7): DAGVTQSPTHLIKTRGQQVTLRCSPKSGHDTVSWYQQALGQGPQFIFQYYEEEERQRGNFPDRFSGHQFPNYSSELNVNALLLGDSALYLCASSLSGLLHEQYFGPGTRLTVT.